This T cell receptor beta chain derives from a study of response to subunit inactivated influenza vaccine. MiXCR was run by TCRdb on the RT-PCR reads, yielding one entry per CDR3 protein. The table shows 450,000 to 700,000 distinct CDR3 sequences, with around 15% occurring only once. On this clonotype: As yet, its antigen is unknown.

This CDR3 is 17 amino acids long. V dropped 2 bases and J dropped 6; count of bases not matched to a gene: 10. Germline V gene lookup returns CDR1 SGHAT and CDR2 FQNNGV. The study, taken as a whole, reports: Authors suggested each seasonal influenza vaccination recruits few new T cells.

This specimen consisted of PBMCs from blood, obtained 11 to 12 days after vaccination. The sequence was obtained from a man aged 45 to 65 who received an inactivated influenza vaccine. The chain employs TRBV11-2 and TRBJ2-2; 9 bases agree with TRBD2. The CDR3 DNA follows: TGTGCCAGCAGCTTAATTCGCGGGGGGGGCCTCTCCGGGGAGCTGTTTTTT. Encoded protein: CASSLIRGGGLSGELFF.